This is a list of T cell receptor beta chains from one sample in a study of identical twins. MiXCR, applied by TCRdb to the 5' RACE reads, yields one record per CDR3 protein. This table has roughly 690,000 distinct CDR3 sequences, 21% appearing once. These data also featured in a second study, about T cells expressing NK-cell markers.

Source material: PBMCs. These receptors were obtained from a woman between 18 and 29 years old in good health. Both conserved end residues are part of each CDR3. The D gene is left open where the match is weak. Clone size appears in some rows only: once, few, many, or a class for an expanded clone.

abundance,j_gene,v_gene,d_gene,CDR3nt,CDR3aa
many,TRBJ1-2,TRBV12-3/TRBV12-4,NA,TGTGCCAGCAGTTTCGCCCCTAACTATGGCTACACCTTC,CASSFAPNYGYTF
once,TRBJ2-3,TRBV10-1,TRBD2,TGCGCCAGCAGTGATGGGCTAGCGGGAGCAGATACGCAGTATTTT,CASSDGLAGADTQYF
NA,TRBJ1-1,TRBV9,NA,TGTGCCAGCAGCGTACAAGCGGCAGCATCCTCTGAAGCTTTCTTT,CASSVQAAASSEAFF
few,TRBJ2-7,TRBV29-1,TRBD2,TGCAGCGTTGTATCCCCGCTAACTAGCGACGAGCAGTACTTC,CSVVSPLTSDEQYF
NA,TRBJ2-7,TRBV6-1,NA,TGTGCCAGCCATAAATCCGGAGGAGGGGGGCGGTACTTC,CASHKSGGGGRYF
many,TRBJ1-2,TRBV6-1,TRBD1,TGTGCCAGCAGCCGGGACAGGGCGTTAAGGGGCTACACCTTC,CASSRDRALRGYTF
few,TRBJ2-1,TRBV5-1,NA,TGCGCCAGCAGGAGAGGGGAAAGCTCCTACAATGAGCAGTTCTTC,CASRRGESSYNEQFF
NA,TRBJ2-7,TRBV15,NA,TGTGCCACCAGCAGAGTTATTTTGGGGCAGGGCAACGAGCAGTACTTC,CATSRVILGQGNEQYF
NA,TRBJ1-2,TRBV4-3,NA,TGCGCCAGCAGCCAAGATGCTTACGGGACCGGACGCGGCTACACCTTC,CASSQDAYGTGRGYTF
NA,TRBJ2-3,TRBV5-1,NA,TGCGCCAGCAACGAGGTGGGCTCAGATACGCAGTATTTT,CASNEVGSDTQYF
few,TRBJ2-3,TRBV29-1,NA,TGCAGCGTTGCCCCCCTAACCGGCAAGGATACGCAGTATTTT,CSVAPLTGKDTQYF
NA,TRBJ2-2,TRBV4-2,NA,TGTGCCAGCAGGAGGGGAGACGCGAACACCGGGGAGCTGTTTTTT,CASRRGDANTGELFF
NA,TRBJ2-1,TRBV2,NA,TGTGCCAGCAGTGAGGATGTGGGGCAGTTCTTC,CASSEDVGQFF
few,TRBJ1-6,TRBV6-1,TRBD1,TGTGCCATCGGACAGGGTTATAATTCACCCCTCCACTTT,CAIGQGYNSPLHF
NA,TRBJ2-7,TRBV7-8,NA,TGTGCCAGCAGCTGGCCGACAGCGGCCGCTGAGCAGTACTTC,CASSWPTAAAEQYF
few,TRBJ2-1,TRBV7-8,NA,TGTGCCAGCAGCGAAGGGCTAGTTCTTTGGAATGAGCAGTTCTTC,CASSEGLVLWNEQFF
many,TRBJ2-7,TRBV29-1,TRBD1,TGCAGCGTCGCACCGGGACAGGGAGATTACGAGCAGTACTTC,CSVAPGQGDYEQYF
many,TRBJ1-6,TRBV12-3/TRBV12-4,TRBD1,TGTGCCAGCACCTCTCACAGGGGCTGGGCACCCCTCCACTTT,CASTSHRGWAPLHF
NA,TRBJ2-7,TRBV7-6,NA,TGTGCCAGCAGCCAGATACAACAGGGCTACTACGAGCAGTACTTC,CASSQIQQGYYEQYF
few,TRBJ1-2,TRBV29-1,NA,TGCAGCGTTGAAAACAGGAGTCCTGCTAACTATGGCTACACCTTC,CSVENRSPANYGYTF
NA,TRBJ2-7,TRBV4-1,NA,TGCGCCAGCAGCCAAGATCCCACCTTGAGCGAGCAGTACTTC,CASSQDPTLSEQYF
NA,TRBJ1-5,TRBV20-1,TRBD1,TGCAGTGCTAGAAGACAGGGGGAGCATCAGCCCCAGCATTTT,CSARRQGEHQPQHF
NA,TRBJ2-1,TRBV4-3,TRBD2,TGCGCCAGCAGCCAAGATCCGTTCAGCGGGAGGGCGGTTGAGCAGTTCTTC,CASSQDPFSGRAVEQFF
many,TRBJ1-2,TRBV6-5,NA,TGTGCCAGCAGTTACTCCCAGTCTTCACTCACCTTCTATGGCTACACCTTC,CASSYSQSSLTFYGYTF
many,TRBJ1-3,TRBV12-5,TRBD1,TGTGCTAGTGGTTTGCCCGGGACAGGCGGAAACACCATATATTTT,CASGLPGTGGNTIYF
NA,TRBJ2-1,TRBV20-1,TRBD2,TGCAGTGCTAGTGGACTAGCGGGAGCAGGCTCCTACAATGAGCAGTTCTTC,CSASGLAGAGSYNEQFF
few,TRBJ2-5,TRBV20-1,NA,TGCAGTGCTAGAGATCTCAGGACTACCCAAGAGACCCAGTACTTC,CSARDLRTTQETQYF
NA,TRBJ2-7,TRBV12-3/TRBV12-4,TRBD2,TGTGCCAGCAGTTTGGGTAGCGGGGTAGGCGAGCAGTACTTC,CASSLGSGVGEQYF
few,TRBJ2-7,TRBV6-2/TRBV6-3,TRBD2,TGTGCCAGCAGCTCTCGACTAGCGGGAATCTTGGACGAGCAGTACTTC,CASSSRLAGILDEQYF
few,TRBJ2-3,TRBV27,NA,TGTGCCAGCAGTTTGAGCGGGCGCGGGTCAGATACGCAGTATTTT,CASSLSGRGSDTQYF
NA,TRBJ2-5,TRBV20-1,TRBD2,TGCAGTGCTAGTTCTCCCGGGACTAGCGTAAAGACCCAGTACTTC,CSASSPGTSVKTQYF
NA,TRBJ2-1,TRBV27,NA,TGTGCCAGCAGTTTATACGCGGCGTCCTACAATGAGCAGTTCTTC,CASSLYAASYNEQFF
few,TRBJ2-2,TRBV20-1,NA,TGCAGTGCTAAGGGCAGACTAAACACCGGGGAGCTGTTTTTT,CSAKGRLNTGELFF
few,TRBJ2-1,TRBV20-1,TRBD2,TGCAGTGCTACTCGCGGGGGGACCAACAATGAGCAGTTCTTC,CSATRGGTNNEQFF
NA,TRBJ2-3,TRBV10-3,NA,TGTGCCATCAGTGAGTCGCAGGAGTCGACAGATACGCAGTATTTT,CAISESQESTDTQYF
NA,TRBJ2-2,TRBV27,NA,TGTGCCAGCAGTTTATCCCCGATGAACACCGGGGAGCTGTTTTTT,CASSLSPMNTGELFF
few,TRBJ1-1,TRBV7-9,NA,TGTGCCAGCAGCTTCCGAGACATATCTGAAGCTTTCTTT,CASSFRDISEAFF
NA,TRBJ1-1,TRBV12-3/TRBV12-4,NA,TGTGCCAGCAGTTTCAGACGACGCTTCACTGAAGCTTTCTTT,CASSFRRRFTEAFF
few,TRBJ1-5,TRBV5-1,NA,TGCGCCAGCAGCCCAGGTGGAGCTGCGGGGCCCCAGCATTTT,CASSPGGAAGPQHF
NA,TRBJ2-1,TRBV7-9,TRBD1,TGTGCCAGCAGCTTCGACAGGGTTACCGGCAATGAGCAGTTCTTC,CASSFDRVTGNEQFF
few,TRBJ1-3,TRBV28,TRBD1,TGTGCCAGCAGTTTACCTACCGGGACAGCTGGAAACACCATATATTTT,CASSLPTGTAGNTIYF
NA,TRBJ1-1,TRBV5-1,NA,TGCGCCAGCTCCGCGTGGGGCACTGAAGCTTTCTTT,CASSAWGTEAFF
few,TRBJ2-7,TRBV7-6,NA,TGTGCCAGCAGCTTTTCGCAGGGCGACGAGCAGTACTTC,CASSFSQGDEQYF
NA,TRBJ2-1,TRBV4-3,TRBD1,TGCGCCAGCAGCCAAATTAGACAGGGGGGCTACAATGAGCAGTTCTTC,CASSQIRQGGYNEQFF
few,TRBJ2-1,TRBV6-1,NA,TGTGCCAGCAGTCAACTGGACAGCCCGGTGGATGAGCAGTTCTTC,CASSQLDSPVDEQFF
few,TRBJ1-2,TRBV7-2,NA,TGTGCCAGCAGCTCCTCTGGGCTCTATGGCTACACCTTC,CASSSSGLYGYTF
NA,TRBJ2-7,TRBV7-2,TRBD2,TGTGCCAGCAGCCTGTGGACTAGCGGGGCCTACGAGCAGTACTTC,CASSLWTSGAYEQYF